The 11 T cell receptor beta chains below all came from one sample that was sequenced in a study of Ad26.COV2.S vaccination and SARS-CoV-2 variants (dated by TCRdb to about 2021). The treatment or condition label for this specimen denotes: around 19 received Ad26.COV2.S at low or high dose, single or two shots; about 5 received placebo; per-sample allocation not given. For vaccine and placebo recipients, repertoires were sequenced using samples collected on day 63 after the first injection. Receptors were amplified or captured by the immunoSEQ multiplex PCR assay. TCRdb stores this immuneACCESS table with in-frame sequences only. Part of the clones is absent; in the studies checked, under half of the shortfall reflects unresolved V genes, and no reason is known for the rest. The table for this sample lists roughly 300,000 clones; roughly nine tenths of them were counted only once. The ten largest clones represent around 6.4% of the sample.

The material was peripheral blood, obtained in a trial of Ad26.COV2.S vaccine versus placebo. These receptors all stem from a person aged 18-60 years who received the Ad26.COV2.S COVID-19 vaccine or a placebo.

The chain combines TRBV7-2 with TRBJ1-1; D is uncertain. Germline CDR1 is SGHTA and CDR2 is FQGNSA. Trimming removed 1 base from V and 5 bases from J, with 8 bases in between. The CDR3 is 13 amino acids. CDR3 sequence (DNA): TGTGCCAGCAGCTTAGGTACCGGGACTGAAGCTTTCTTT. Translating gives CASSLGTGTEAFF.

The chain couples TRBV9 to TRBJ2-3; 7 bases match TRBD1. J lost 3 bases, V lost 2 bases, and 6 bases had no gene match. Germline CDR1 SGDLS, CDR2 YYNGEE. The length of the CDR3 is 15 residues. CDR3 in amino acids: CASSVVQGTTDTQYF. Written as DNA, the CDR3 is TGTGCCAGCAGCGTTGTACAGGGGACGACAGATACGCAGTATTTT.

The J gene is TRBJ1-1, the V gene TRBV7-9, with D maybe TRBD1 (6 bases). The CDR3 sequence is 14 residues long. The V and J ends lost 6 bases and 3 bases respectively, with 14 bases between them. The V gene's germline CDR1 is SEHNR and CDR2 FQNEAQ (reference sequence). This CDR3 reads CASRDRGSHTEAFF. The CDR3 DNA reads as TGTGCCAGCAGGGACAGAGGGTCCCACACTGAAGCTTTCTTT.

This clone was detected once. V usage is TRBV27 and J usage is TRBJ2-2; no definite D call. Germline V lookup: CDR1 MNHEY, CDR2 SMNVEV (reference sequence). The germline V and J ends were trimmed by 2 bases and 5 bases, with 6 bases remaining between them. The CDR3 runs to 13 residues. The CDR3 sequence is CASSLSRTGELFF. In DNA form, the CDR3 reads TGTGCCAGCAGTTTAAGTCGAACCGGGGAGCTGTTTTTT.

This clone was seen a handful of times. This chain connects TRBV6-5 to TRBJ1-4, with no clear D. Germline CDR1 and CDR2: MNHEY and SVGAGI. CDR3 length: 15 residues. Trimming removed 0 bases from V and 2 bases from J, with 7 bases in between. As DNA, the CDR3 is TGTGCCAGCAGTTACTCGGAGGGTACTAATGAAAAACTGTTTTTT. Amino acid sequence: CASSYSEGTNEKLFF.

The rearrangement links TRBV19 to TRBJ1-5; 7 positions agree with TRBD1. Germline values: CDR1 LNHDA, CDR2 SQIVND (reference sequence). This CDR3 spans 18 amino acids. V gave up 2 bases and J gave up 3 bases; unmatched junction bases: 13. The CDR3 sequence: CASSISLRGTVFNQPQHF. DNA for the CDR3: TGTGCCAGTAGTATATCCCTACGGGGGACAGTCTTCAATCAGCCCCAGCATTTT.

The J gene is TRBJ1-5, the V gene TRBV5-6, with TRBD1 matching 7 bases. Germline lookup yields CDR1 SGHDT and CDR2 YYEEEE. Trimming took 3 bases from V and 9 from J; bases not matched to a gene: 9. The CDR3 covers 14 residues. Here the CDR3 DNA reads TGTGCCAGCAGCTCGGGACAGTTTTATGGGCCCCAGCATTTT. Translating gives CASSSGQFYGPQHF.

The V and J genes are TRBV5-8 and TRBJ2-2; 10 bases match TRBD1. The V segment lost 5 bases and the J segment 3 bases; nucleotides outside the gene matches: 4. Looked up from germline, CDR1 is SGHTS and CDR2 is YDEGEE. The CDR3 length is 15 residues. The DNA of the CDR3 is TGTGCCAGCAGTGCGGACAGGGGGTACACCGGGGAGCTGTTTTTT. Amino acid sequence: CASSADRGYTGELFF.

This chain uses TRBV15 with TRBJ1-4; the match to TRBD1 covers 7 bases. Germline CDR1 and CDR2: LNHNV and YYDKDF (reference sequence). Trimming cost V 6 bases and J 6 bases; bases outside gene matches: 16. There are 17 residues in the CDR3. The CDR3 region is CATRKIPRQGGYEKLFF. The CDR3 DNA sequence: TGTGCCACCAGAAAAATACCTAGACAGGGAGGTTATGAAAAACTGTTTTTT.

This clone was observed once. The genes are TRBV7-2 and TRBJ2-7; no definite D call. Trimming pared 8 bases from V and 6 bases from J, leaving 17 bases between. CDR3 size: 13 residues. CDR1 and CDR2 (germline): SGHTA, FQGNSA. The DNA of the CDR3 is TGTGCCAGCCGACCCAACCAGTTTTTCGAGCAGTACTTC. Translating it yields CASRPNQFFEQYF.

The chain combines TRBV6-4 with TRBJ1-2; TRBD1 might be the D (6 bases). CDR3 size: 15 residues. Trimming stripped 2 bases from V and 4 bases from J, with 14 bases between. The V gene's germline CDR1 is MRHNA and CDR2 SNTAGT. The chain's CDR3 is CASSDNGGHSYGYTF. The CDR3 nucleotides are TGTGCCAGCAGTGACAACGGGGGACACTCCTATGGCTACACCTTC.